This TCR beta chain was captured by sequencing in a study of T cells in Graves' hyperthyroidism and ophthalmopathy. For the study at large: Blood was drawn when the patient was first diagnosed and still untreated.

Each patient was aged 18 to 65 and had newly diagnosed hyperthyroidism of under 2 months' duration. TCR beta CDR3 regions were amplified from RNA transcripts. TCR CDR3 regions were first amplified by RT-PCR with HTBI primers. MiXCR, applied by TCRdb to the multiplex PCR reads, yields one record per CDR3 protein. Of under 130,000 distinct CDR3 sequences detected, around 50% appear once; the ten largest clones hold roughly 24%. This clonotype was detected ten times or more. The ends were cut back, 2 bases at V and 6 bases at J, with 17 bases in the middle. The length of the CDR3 is 15 residues. Germline CDR1 is ENHRY and CDR2 is SYGVKD.

The specimen sequenced was blood. The genes are TRBV10-3 and TRBJ2-7; a possible D gene is TRBD2 (6 bases). The source is a man in his forties with Graves' hyperthyroidism. Here the CDR3 reads CAISEESGVPIEQYF. Written as DNA, the CDR3 is TGTGCCATCAGTGAGGAGTCGGGGGTACCTATCGAGCAGTACTTC.